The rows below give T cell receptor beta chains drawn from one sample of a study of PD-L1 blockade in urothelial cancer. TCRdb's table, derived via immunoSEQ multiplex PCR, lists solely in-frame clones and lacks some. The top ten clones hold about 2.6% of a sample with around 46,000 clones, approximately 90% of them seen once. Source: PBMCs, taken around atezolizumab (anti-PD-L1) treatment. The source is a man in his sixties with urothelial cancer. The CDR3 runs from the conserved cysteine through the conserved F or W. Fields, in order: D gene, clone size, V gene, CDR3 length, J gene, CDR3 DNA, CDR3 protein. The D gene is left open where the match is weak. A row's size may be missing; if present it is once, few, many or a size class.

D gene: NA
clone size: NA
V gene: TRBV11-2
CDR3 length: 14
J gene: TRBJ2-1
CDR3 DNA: TGTGCCAGCAGCCAACAGGGAATTAACAATGAGCAGTTCTTC
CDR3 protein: CASSQQGINNEQFF

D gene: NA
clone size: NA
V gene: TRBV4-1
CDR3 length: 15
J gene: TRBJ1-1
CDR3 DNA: TGCGCCAGCAGCCAAGTGGCCAGGGGTTCGGTGAAAGCTTTCTTT
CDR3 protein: CASSQVARGSVKAFF

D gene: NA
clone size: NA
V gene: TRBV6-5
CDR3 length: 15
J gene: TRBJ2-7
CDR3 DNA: TGTGCCAGCAGCCAATCCCAGGGTTCGGTAATCGGGCAGTACTTC
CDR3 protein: CASSQSQGSVIGQYF

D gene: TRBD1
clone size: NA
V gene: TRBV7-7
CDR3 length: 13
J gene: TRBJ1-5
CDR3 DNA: TGTGCCAGCAGCCAGGACAGGGATCAGCCCCAGCATTTT
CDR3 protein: CASSQDRDQPQHF

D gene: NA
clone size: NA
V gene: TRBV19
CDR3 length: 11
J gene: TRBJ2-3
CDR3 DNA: TGTGCCAGTAGTATTTTAGAAACGCAGTATTTT
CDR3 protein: CASSILETQYF

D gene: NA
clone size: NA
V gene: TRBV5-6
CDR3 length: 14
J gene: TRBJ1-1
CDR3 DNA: TGTGCCAGCAGAGAACGGGGGATGAACACTGAAGCTTTCTTT
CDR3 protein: CASRERGMNTEAFF

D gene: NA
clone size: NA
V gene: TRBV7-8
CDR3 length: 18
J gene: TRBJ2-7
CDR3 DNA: TGTGCCAGCAGCTTTACCGGGACTTACACCACCTACTCCTACGAGCAGTACTTC
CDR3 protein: CASSFTGTYTTYSYEQYF

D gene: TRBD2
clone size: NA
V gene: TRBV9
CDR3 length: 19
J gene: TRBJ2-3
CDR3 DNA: TGTGCCAGCAGCGTAACCCCAGGGACTGCTAGCGGGGTCCCAGATACGCAGTATTTT
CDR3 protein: CASSVTPGTASGVPDTQYF

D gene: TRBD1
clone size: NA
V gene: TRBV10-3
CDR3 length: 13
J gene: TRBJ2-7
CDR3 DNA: TGTGCCATCAGCGGACAGGGGGGCTACGAGCAGTACTTC
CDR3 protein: CAISGQGGYEQYF

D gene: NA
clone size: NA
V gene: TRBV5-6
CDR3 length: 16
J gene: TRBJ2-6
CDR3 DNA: TGTGCCAGCAGCTCCCTTCAGACGAGGGGGGCCAACGTCCTGACTTTC
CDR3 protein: CASSSLQTRGANVLTF

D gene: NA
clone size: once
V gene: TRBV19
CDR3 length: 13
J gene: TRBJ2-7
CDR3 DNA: TGTGCCACTACGGCGGGAAGCTCCTACGAGCAGTACTTC
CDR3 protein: CATTAGSSYEQYF

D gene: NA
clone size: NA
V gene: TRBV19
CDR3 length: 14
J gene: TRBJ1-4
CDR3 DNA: TGTGCCAGTAGTATTAGGGGAGGAAATGAAAAACTGTTTTTT
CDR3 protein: CASSIRGGNEKLFF

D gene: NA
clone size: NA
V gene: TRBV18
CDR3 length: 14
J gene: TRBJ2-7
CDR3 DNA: TGTGCCAGCTCAGCCCCATGGGAGCCCTACGAGCAGTACTTC
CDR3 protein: CASSAPWEPYEQYF

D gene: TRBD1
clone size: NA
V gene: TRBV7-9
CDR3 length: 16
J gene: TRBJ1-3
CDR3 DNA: TGTGCCAGCAGCTTAAACAGGGGAGTAACTGGAAACACCATATATTTT
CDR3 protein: CASSLNRGVTGNTIYF

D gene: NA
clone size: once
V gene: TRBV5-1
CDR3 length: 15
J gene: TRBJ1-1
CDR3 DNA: TGCGCCAGCAGCTTTGGGGGGTTGAAGAACACTGAAGCTTTCTTT
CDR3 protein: CASSFGGLKNTEAFF

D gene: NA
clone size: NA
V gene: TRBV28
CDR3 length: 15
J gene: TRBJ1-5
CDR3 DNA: TGTGCCAGCAGTCCTACTAACCGGGACAATCAGCCCCAGCATTTT
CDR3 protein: CASSPTNRDNQPQHF

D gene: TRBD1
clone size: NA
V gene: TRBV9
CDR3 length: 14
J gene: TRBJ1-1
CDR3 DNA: TGTGCCAGCAGCTTGACAGGGATGAACACTGAAGCTTTCTTT
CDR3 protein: CASSLTGMNTEAFF

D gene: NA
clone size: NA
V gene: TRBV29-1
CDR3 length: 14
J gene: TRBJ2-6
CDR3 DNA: TGCAGCGTTGGCTCGGGGGCTGGGGCCAACGTCCTGACTTTC
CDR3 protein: CSVGSGAGANVLTF

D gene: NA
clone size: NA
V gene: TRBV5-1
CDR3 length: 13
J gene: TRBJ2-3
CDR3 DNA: TGCGCCAGCAGCTTGTGGGGGCCAGATACGCAGTATTTT
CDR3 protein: CASSLWGPDTQYF

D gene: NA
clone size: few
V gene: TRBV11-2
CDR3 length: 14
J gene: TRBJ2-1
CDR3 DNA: TGTGCCAGCAGCCCACAGCGAGACAGGATAAAGCAGTTCTTC
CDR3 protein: CASSPQRDRIKQFF

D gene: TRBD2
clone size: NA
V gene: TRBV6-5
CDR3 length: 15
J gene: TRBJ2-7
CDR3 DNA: TGTGCCAGCAGTACCCGAGGTAGCGGGAGATACGAGCAGTACTTC
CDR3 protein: CASSTRGSGRYEQYF

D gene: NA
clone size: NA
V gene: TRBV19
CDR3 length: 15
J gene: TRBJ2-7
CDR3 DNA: TGTGCCAGTAGCGCCGGGACAACGACCAACTACGAGCAGTACTTC
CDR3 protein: CASSAGTTTNYEQYF

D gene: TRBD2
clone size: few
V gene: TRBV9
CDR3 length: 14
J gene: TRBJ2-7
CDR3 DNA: TGTGCCAGCAGCGTAGGCGGGAGCTCCTACGAGCAGTACTTC
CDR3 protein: CASSVGGSSYEQYF

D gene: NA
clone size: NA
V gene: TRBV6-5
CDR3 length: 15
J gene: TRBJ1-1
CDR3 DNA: TGTGCCAGCATTCCGGGGGAAGGGGCTAACACTGAAGCTTTCTTT
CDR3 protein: CASIPGEGANTEAFF

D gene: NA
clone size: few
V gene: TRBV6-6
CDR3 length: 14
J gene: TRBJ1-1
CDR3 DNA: TGTGCCAGCAGTACCGCAGGGGATCGGACTGAAGCTTTCTTT
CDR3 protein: CASSTAGDRTEAFF

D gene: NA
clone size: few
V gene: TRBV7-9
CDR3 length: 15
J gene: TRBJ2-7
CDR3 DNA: TGTGCCAGCAGCCCACCAGGGGTTCCCCCGGGGGAGCAGTACTTC
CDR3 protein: CASSPPGVPPGEQYF

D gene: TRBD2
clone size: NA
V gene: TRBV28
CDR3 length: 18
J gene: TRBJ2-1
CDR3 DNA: TGTGCCAGCTCCCCAGCCAGGGTAGCGGGCGGGGTGGGCAATGAGCAGTTCTTC
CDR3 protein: CASSPARVAGGVGNEQFF

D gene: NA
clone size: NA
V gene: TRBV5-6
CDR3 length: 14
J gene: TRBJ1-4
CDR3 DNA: TGTGCCAGCAGCTTGGTTGGACAGCGTGAAAAACTGTTTTTT
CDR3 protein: CASSLVGQREKLFF

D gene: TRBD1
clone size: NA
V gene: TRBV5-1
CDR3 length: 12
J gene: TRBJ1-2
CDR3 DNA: TGCGCCAGCAGCGAGGGGGCGAGGGGCTACACCTTC
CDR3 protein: CASSEGARGYTF

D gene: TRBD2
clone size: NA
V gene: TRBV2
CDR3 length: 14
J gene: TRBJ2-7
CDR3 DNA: TGTGCCAGCAGGAATGGACTAGGCGCCTACGAGCAGTACTTC
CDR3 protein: CASRNGLGAYEQYF

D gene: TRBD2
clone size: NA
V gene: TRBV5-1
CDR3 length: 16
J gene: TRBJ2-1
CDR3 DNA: TGCGCCAGCAGCAGGGAACTAGCGGGGGGAAACAATGAGCAGTTCTTC
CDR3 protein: CASSRELAGGNNEQFF

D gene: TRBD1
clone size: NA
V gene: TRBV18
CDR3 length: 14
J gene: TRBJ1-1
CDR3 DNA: TGTGCCAGCTCACCGACAGGGGGCAGGACTGAAGCTTTCTTT
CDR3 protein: CASSPTGGRTEAFF

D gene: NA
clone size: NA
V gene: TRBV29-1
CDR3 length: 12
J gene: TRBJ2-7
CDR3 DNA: TGCAGCGTTGAGGGGCGTGCCTACGAGCAGTACTTC
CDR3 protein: CSVEGRAYEQYF

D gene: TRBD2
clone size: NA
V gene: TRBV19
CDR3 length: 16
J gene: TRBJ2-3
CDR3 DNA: TGTGCCAGTAGTATAGGACTAGCGGGGGGCCCAGATACGCAGTATTTT
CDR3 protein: CASSIGLAGGPDTQYF

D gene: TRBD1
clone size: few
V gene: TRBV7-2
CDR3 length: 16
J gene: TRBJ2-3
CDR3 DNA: TGTGCCAGCAGCCCGCGACAGGGGGCGGGCGCAGATACGCAGTATTTT
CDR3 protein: CASSPRQGAGADTQYF

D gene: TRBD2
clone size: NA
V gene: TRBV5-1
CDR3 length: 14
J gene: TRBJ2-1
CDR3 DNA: TGCGCCAGCAACAGCGGGAGTACCTACAATGAGCAGTTCTTC
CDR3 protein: CASNSGSTYNEQFF

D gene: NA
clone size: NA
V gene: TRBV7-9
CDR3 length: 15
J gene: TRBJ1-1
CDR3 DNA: TGTGCCAGCAGCTTAGATAGGGGATCGAACACTGAAGCTTTCTTT
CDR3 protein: CASSLDRGSNTEAFF

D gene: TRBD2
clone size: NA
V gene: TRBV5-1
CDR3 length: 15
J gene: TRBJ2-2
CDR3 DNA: TGCGCCAGCAGGGGACTAGCGGGGAACACCGGGGAGCTGTTTTTT
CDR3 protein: CASRGLAGNTGELFF

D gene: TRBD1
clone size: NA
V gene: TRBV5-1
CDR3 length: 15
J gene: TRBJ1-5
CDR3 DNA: TGCGCCAGCAGCTTGGTCCCGGGACAGAATCAGCCCCAGCATTTT
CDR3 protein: CASSLVPGQNQPQHF

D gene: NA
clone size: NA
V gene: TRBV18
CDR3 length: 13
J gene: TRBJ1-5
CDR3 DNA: TGTGCCAGCTCACCAGGGCTAAATCAGCCCCAGCATTTT
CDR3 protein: CASSPGLNQPQHF

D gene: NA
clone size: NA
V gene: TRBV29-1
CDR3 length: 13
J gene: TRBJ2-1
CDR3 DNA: TGCAGCGTCAGGCGGGATGCGGGCAATGAGCAGTTCTTC
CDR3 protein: CSVRRDAGNEQFF

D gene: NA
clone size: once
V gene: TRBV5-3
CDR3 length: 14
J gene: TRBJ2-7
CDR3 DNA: TGTGCCAGAAGCCCGACTATCGAGGCCTACGAGCAGTACTTC
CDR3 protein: CARSPTIEAYEQYF

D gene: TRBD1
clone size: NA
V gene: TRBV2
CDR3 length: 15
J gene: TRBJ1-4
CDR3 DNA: TGTGCCACCCGGACAGGGGGCCCAACTAATGAAAAACTGTTTTTT
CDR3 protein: CATRTGGPTNEKLFF

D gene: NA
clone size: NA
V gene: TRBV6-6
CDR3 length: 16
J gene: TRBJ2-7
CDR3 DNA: TGTGCCAGCAGTTTCAGGCAGGGGGGCCCCCTCTACGAGCAGTACTTC
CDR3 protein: CASSFRQGGPLYEQYF